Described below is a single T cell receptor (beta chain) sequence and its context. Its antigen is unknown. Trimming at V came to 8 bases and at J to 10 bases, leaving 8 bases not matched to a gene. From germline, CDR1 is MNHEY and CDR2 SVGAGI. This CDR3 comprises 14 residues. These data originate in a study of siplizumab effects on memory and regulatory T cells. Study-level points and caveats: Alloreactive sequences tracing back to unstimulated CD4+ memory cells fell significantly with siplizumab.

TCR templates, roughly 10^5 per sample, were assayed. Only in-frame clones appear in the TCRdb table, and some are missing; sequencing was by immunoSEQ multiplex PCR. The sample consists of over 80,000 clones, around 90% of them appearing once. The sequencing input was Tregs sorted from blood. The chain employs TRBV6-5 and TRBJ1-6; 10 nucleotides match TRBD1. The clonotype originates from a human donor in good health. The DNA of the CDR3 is TGTGCCAGCGGAGGGACAGGGGTAAAGTCACCCCTCCACTTT. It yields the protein CASGGTGVKSPLHF.